This TCR beta chain stems from a study of T cells in localized non-small cell lung cancer. Researchers cut adjacent lung at least 2 cm from the tumor margin, and it showed no atypia. The length of the CDR3 is 14 residues. In germline, CDR1 is GTSNPN, CDR2 SVGIG (reference sequence). The V end lost 2 bases, the J end lost 4 bases, and 11 bases lay between the germline ends. In regard to this clone: Its antigen is not identified.

Clones were sequenced by immunoSEQ multiplex PCR, and TCRdb holds only the in-frame ones, with some missing. The table shows under 2,500 clones, with just under 30% occurring only once. Notes on the study in general: Tumor showed lower T cell clonality than uninvolved adjacent lung, where it was highest. Sequencing covered just one tumor region, so heterogeneity cannot be ruled out. Blood T cell density predicted longer survival; adjacent-lung clonality, shorter.

This TCR came from a man aged 35-75 years with stage I lung adenocarcinoma. The genes are TRBV30 and TRBJ1-4, with D perhaps matching TRBD1 (5 bases). This material consisted of normal lung tissue next to the tumor, taken before any cancer treatment. CDR3 residues: CAWSYGGNNEKLFF. The CDR3 nucleotides read TGTGCCTGGAGTTATGGGGGAAATAATGAAAAACTGTTTTTT.